This entry lists 5 T cell receptor beta chains sequenced from one sample in a study of beta chain features in type 1 diabetes (dated by TCRdb to 2017 to 2018). The method behind the library was the immunoSEQ multiplex PCR assay. The High Capacity cDNA Reverse Transcription Kit was used to reverse transcribe all of the isolated RNA, meaning that expressed TCRB transcripts were what got sequenced. The table comes from immuneACCESS by way of TCRdb, which keeps in-frame sequences with V and J called. Part of the clones is missing from these tables; in studies checked, under half for an unresolved V gene and the rest for unknown reasons. For this sample there are hundreds of thousands of clones; 8% appear just once. The ten largest clones take up 0.44% of the sample. Sequencing was done on a sample of central memory CD4+ T cells from blood. The receptors shown here come from a young woman in good health.

The genes are TRBV6-1 and TRBJ2-7; TRBD2 aligns across 14 bases. The CDR3 is 17 residues long. The V and J ends lost 4 bases and 2 bases, in that order; junction bases with no gene match: 7. From germline, CDR1 is MNHNS and CDR2 SASEGT. The CDR3 sequence: CASSVQTSGRGAYEQYF. The CDR3 DNA reads as TGTGCCAGCAGTGTCCAGACTAGCGGGAGGGGAGCCTACGAGCAGTACTTC.

This clone has at least ten counts. The chain couples TRBV28 to TRBJ2-7, with TRBD2 matching 9 bases. Germline lookup yields CDR1 MDHEN and CDR2 SYDVKM. The CDR3 is 15 residues long. The V gene end was trimmed by 5 bases and the J gene end by 7 bases; junction bases not matched to a gene: 12. The CDR3 DNA reads TGTGCCAGCAGTCTAATTAAGAGCGGGAGGCGGGAGCAGTACTTC. Amino acids: CASSLIKSGRREQYF.

This clone showed up just a few times. Just one base apart from a much larger clone, this may be a read error. This chain joins TRBV27 and TRBJ2-1, with 11 bases that match TRBD2. CDR3 length equals 13 residues. The trim removed 6 bases at V and 6 bases at J, leaving 1 base unmatched. In germline, CDR1 is MNHEY, CDR2 SMNVEV (reference sequence). CDR3 amino acids: CASRLAGVNEQFF. CDR3 sequence (DNA): TGTGCCAGCAGACTAGCGGGAGTCAATGAGCAGTTCTTC.

In this sample, this clone turned up a few times. The genes are TRBV29-1 and TRBJ2-2; 14 nucleotides agree with TRBD2. The CDR3 has 17 residues. CDR1 and CDR2 from the germline V gene are SQVTM and ANQGSEA. Losses at the gene ends were 7 bases for V and 5 bases for J; bases not matched to a gene: 12. For the CDR3, the DNA is TGCAGCGCCAACACCGGGACTAGCGGGAGATATACCGGGGAGCTGTTTTTT. Protein product: CSANTGTSGRYTGELFF.

This chain joins TRBV2 and TRBJ1-4; no firm D call. The V gene's germline CDR1 is SNHLY and CDR2 FYNNEI. The CDR3 is 12 residues long. V was pared by 2 bases and J by 8 bases, with 6 bases between. CDR3 protein: CASSEREEKLFF. For the CDR3, the DNA is TGTGCCAGCAGTGAAAGGGAGGAAAAACTGTTTTTT.